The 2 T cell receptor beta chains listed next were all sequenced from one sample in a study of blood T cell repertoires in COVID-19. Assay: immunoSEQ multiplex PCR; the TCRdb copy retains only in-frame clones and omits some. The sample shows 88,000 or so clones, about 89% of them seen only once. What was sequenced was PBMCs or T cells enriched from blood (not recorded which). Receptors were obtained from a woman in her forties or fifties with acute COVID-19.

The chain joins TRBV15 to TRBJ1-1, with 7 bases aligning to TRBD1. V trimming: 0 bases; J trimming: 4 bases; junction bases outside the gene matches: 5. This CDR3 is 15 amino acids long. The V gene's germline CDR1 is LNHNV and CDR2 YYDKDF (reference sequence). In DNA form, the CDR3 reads TGTGCCACCAGCAGAGAAGACAGGGCTAGCACTGAAGCTTTCTTT. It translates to CATSREDRASTEAFF.

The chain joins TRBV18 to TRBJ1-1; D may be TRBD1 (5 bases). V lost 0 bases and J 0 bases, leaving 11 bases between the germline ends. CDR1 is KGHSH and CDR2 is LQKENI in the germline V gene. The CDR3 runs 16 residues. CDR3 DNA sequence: TGTGCCAGCTCACCACCGAGCGGGGCTGTGAACACTGAAGCTTTCTTT. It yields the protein CASSPPSGAVNTEAFF.